Each of the 23 T cell receptor beta chains below was sequenced from the same sample in a study of cytomegalovirus exposure and HLA in healthy donors. Primers for the PCR totalled 60 Vbeta and 13 Jbeta. TCRdb keeps only in-frame clones here, not all; method: immunoSEQ multiplex PCR. The sample holds some 150,000 clones; about four fifths are singletons and the top ten take roughly 4%. The sequenced sample consisted of PBMCs. Receptors originate from a man in his forties or fifties in good health and CMV-seropositive.

This clone was detected once. The chain has TRBV18 and TRBJ2-2; TRBD1 matches at 10 bases. The CDR3 spans 17 residues. CDR1 KGHSH and CDR2 LQKENI come from the germline V gene. V shed 5 bases and J 1 base; nucleotides not matched to a gene: 7. Here the CDR3 reads CASSSTGGARNTGELFF. The CDR3 DNA is TGTGCCAGCTCATCGACAGGGGGCGCTAGGAACACCGGGGAGCTGTTTTTT.

The V and J genes are TRBV7-9 and TRBJ1-1; D call uncertain. CDR3 length: 13 amino acids. The germline V gene encodes CDR1 SEHNR and CDR2 FQNEAQ (reference sequence). V gave up 6 bases and J gave up 1 base, with 9 bases separating them. CDR3 in amino acids: CASSRLPNTEAFF. The CDR3 DNA reads as TGTGCCAGCAGTCGACTACCGAACACTGAAGCTTTCTTT.

The J gene is TRBJ1-1, the V gene TRBV4-3; D possibly corresponds to TRBD1 (6 bases). Germline CDR1 and CDR2: LGHNA and YSLEER. Deletions cut 1 base from V and 6 bases from J, with 12 bases between. The CDR3 loop spans 14 amino acids. The CDR3 loop is CASSQVGANAEAFF. The CDR3 coding sequence is TGCGCCAGCAGCCAAGTGGGGGCCAACGCTGAAGCTTTCTTT.

This clone was counted a single time. The same CDR3 can be traced to other DNA sequences in this sample. The chain joins TRBV12-5 to TRBJ2-6; 7 nucleotides match TRBD1. V trimming: 4 bases; J trimming: 0 bases; junction bases outside the gene matches: 9. The CDR3 length is 18 residues. Germline values: CDR1 LGHNT, CDR2 FRNRAP. The CDR3 reads CASGSPRGGTSGANVLTF. Here the CDR3 DNA reads TGTGCTAGTGGTTCCCCCCGAGGGGGCACCTCTGGGGCCAACGTCCTGACTTTC.

The rearrangement links TRBV5-6 to TRBJ2-5; D gene ambiguous. The length of the CDR3 is 13 residues. The V end lost 2 bases, the J end lost 3 bases, and 8 bases lay between the germline ends. Per the germline V gene, CDR1 is SGHDT and CDR2 is YYEEEE. The CDR3 DNA reads TGTGCCAGCAGCTTATATTCGGAAGAGACCCAGTACTTC. It yields the protein CASSLYSEETQYF.

This clone was counted a few times. The rearrangement links TRBV7-9 to TRBJ1-1; D is unresolved. The CDR3 has 12 amino acids. V lost 5 bases to trimming and J lost 7 bases, with 11 bases between them. Germline V gives CDR1 SEHNR, CDR2 FQNEAQ (reference sequence). The CDR3 region has the DNA TGTGCCAGCAGCCCCGACAATGATGAAGCTTTCTTT. Translating it yields CASSPDNDEAFF.

The chain recombines TRBV7-9 with TRBJ2-5, with D possibly TRBD1 on 5 matching bases. V was pared by 8 bases and J by 5 bases, with 9 bases between. Looked up from germline, CDR1 is SEHNR and CDR2 is FQNEAQ (reference sequence). There are 11 residues in the CDR3. The CDR3 loop is CASRAGETQYF. In nucleotides, the CDR3 is TGTGCCAGCCGAGCAGGGGAGACCCAGTACTTC. The whole variable domain, filled in from reference TRBV7-9 and TRBJ2-5, reads DTGVSQNPRHKITKRGQNVTFRCDPISEHNRLYWYRQTLGQGPEFLTYFQNEAQLEKSRLLSDRFSAERPKGSFSTLEIQRTEQGDSAMYLCASRAGETQYFGPGTRLLVL.

The J gene is TRBJ2-7, the V gene TRBV7-2; TRBD2 matches 8 bases. Germline loops: CDR1 SGHTA, CDR2 FQGNSA. The length of the CDR3 is 14 residues. Trimming cost V 11 bases and J 1 base; bases outside gene matches: 10. CDR3 residues: CASKREYLSYEQYF. In DNA, the CDR3 is TGTGCCTCAAAGCGGGAGTACCTATCCTACGAGCAGTACTTC.

This clone was recorded only once. The gene calls are TRBV18 and TRBJ1-4; D gene ambiguous. CDR1 is KGHSH, CDR2 LQKENI, per germline. Deletions cut 6 bases from V and 14 bases from J, with 13 bases between. CDR3 size: 11 residues. The CDR3 coding sequence is TGTGCCAGCTCCGAGGGAGGAATCCTGTTTTTT. It yields the protein CASSEGGILFF. The full variable domain, with the rest looked up from reference TRBV18 and TRBJ1-4, is NAGVMQNPRHLVRRRGQEARLRCSPMKGHSHVYWYRQLPEEGLKFMVYLQKENIIDESGMPKERFSAEFPKEGPSILRIQQVVRGDSAAYFCASSEGGILFFGSGTQLSVL.

This sequence joins TRBV15 and TRBJ1-1; TRBD1 might be the D (5 bases). This CDR3 spans 16 amino acids. The V gene lost 0 bases and the J gene lost 4 bases, with 15 bases spanning the gap. The V gene's germline CDR1 is LNHNV and CDR2 YYDKDF (reference sequence). CDR3 protein: CATSREGGTGTTEAFF. DNA for the CDR3: TGTGCCACCAGCAGAGAAGGAGGGACGGGGACCACTGAAGCTTTCTTT.

The V and J genes are TRBV7-9 and TRBJ1-1, with 9 bases fitting TRBD1. Germline V gene data show CDR1 as SEHNR and CDR2 as FQNEAQ (reference sequence). This CDR3 has 14 amino acids. V shed 6 bases, J shed 9 bases, and the junction held 11 bases outside the gene matches. As DNA, the CDR3 is TGTGCCAGCAGTTTCTTAACAGGGGGCTGGAAAGCTTTCTTT. Protein: CASSFLTGGWKAFF.

The genes are TRBV13 and TRBJ2-7; 10 bases align to TRBD1. Germline loops: CDR1 PRHDT, CDR2 FYEKMQ (reference sequence). The trim removed 0 bases at V and 6 bases at J, leaving 5 bases unmatched. This CDR3 has 15 residues. The CDR3 loop is CASSLGGRDRGEQYF. The CDR3 DNA sequence: TGTGCCAGCAGCTTAGGCGGCCGGGACAGGGGCGAGCAGTACTTC.

This clone was counted a few times. This CDR3 reads CASSLNGLDIQYF. CDR3 in DNA: TGTGCCAGCAGCTTAAATGGCCTTGACATTCAGTACTTC. The chain joins TRBV7-9 to TRBJ2-4; the D is unclear. Trimming removed 2 bases from V and 8 bases from J, with 10 bases in between. The length of the CDR3 is 13 residues. The germline gives CDR1 SEHNR, CDR2 FQNEAQ (reference sequence). The full variable domain, completed using reference TRBV7-9 and TRBJ2-4, is DTGVSQNPRHKITKRGQNVTFRCDPISEHNRLYWYRQTLGQGPEFLTYFQNEAQLEKSRLLSDRFSAERPKGSFSTLEIQRTEQGDSAMYLCASSLNGLDIQYFGAGTRLSVL.

The chain uses TRBV30 and TRBJ2-2; the D is unclear. The CDR3 length is 14 residues. Germline values: CDR1 GTSNPN, CDR2 SVGIG (reference sequence). Trimming left V 3 bases short and J 5 bases short, with 13 bases between. The CDR3 DNA sequence: TGTGCCTGGAGCGCCGGTCCGCTAACCGGGGAGCTGTTTTTT. Translating it yields CAWSAGPLTGELFF.

The rearrangement uses TRBV9 and TRBJ1-2; 9 bases agree with TRBD1. This CDR3 comprises 14 residues. V was clipped by 3 bases and J by 6 bases; unmatched bases: 6. Per the germline V gene, CDR1 is SGDLS and CDR2 is YYNGEE. DNA for the CDR3: TGTGCCAGCAGCGGCCACAGGGGGCCGGATGGCTACACCTTC. Amino acids: CASSGHRGPDGYTF. The complete variable domain, with remaining parts taken from reference TRBV9 and TRBJ1-2, reads DSGVTQTPKHLITATGQRVTLRCSPRSGDLSVYWYQQSLDQGLQFLIQYYNGEERAKGNILERFSAQQFPDLHSELNLSSLELGDSALYFCASSGHRGPDGYTFGSGTRLTVV.

The gene calls are TRBV6-5 and TRBJ2-1, with 7 bases aligning to TRBD2. The CDR3 contains 14 residues. The V gene end was trimmed by 0 bases and the J gene end by 13 bases; junction bases not matched to a gene: 9. Germline-derived CDR1 and CDR2 are MNHEY and SVGAGI. The CDR3 here is CASSYSALWDYQFF. The DNA for the CDR3 is TGTGCCAGCAGTTACTCGGCGCTTTGGGACTACCAGTTCTTC.

The rearrangement joins TRBV6-5 to TRBJ1-1; tentative D call: TRBD1 (5 bases). The V end was cut by 6 bases, the J end by 0 bases, with 11 bases between. Per germline, CDR1 MNHEY and CDR2 SVGAGI. This CDR3 contains 14 residues. The CDR3 spells CASRDAGLNTEAFF. The DNA for the CDR3 is TGTGCCAGCAGGGACGCAGGGCTGAACACTGAAGCTTTCTTT.

The V call is TRBV5-1, the J call TRBJ2-6, with 10 bases that match TRBD1. Germline assignment: CDR1 SGHRS and CDR2 YFSETQ. The CDR3 is made up of 19 amino acids. Germline trimming cut 1 base from V and 4 bases from J; bases unmatched to any gene: 11. CDR3 in amino acids: CASSLSPGTGVSGANVLTF. In nucleotides, the CDR3 is TGCGCCAGCAGCTTGTCACCCGGGACAGGGGTTTCGGGGGCCAACGTCCTGACTTTC. Full variable domain (remainder filled in from reference TRBV5-1 and TRBJ2-6): KAGVTQTPRYLIKTRGQQVTLSCSPISGHRSVSWYQQTPGQGLQFLFEYFSETQRNKGNFPGRFSGRQFSNSRSEMNVSTLELGDSALYLCASSLSPGTGVSGANVLTFGAGSRLTVL.

This clone was counted a few times. The chain has TRBV14 and TRBJ1-2; D not resolved. CDR3 length: 15 residues. Germline CDR1 reads SGHDN; CDR2 reads FVKESK. V gave up 3 bases and J gave up 2 bases, with 13 bases separating them. The CDR3 coding sequence is TGTGCCAGCAGCCACCGGGCGGGCTGGAACTATGGCTACACCTTC. Translation gives CASSHRAGWNYGYTF.

This chain connects TRBV4-1 to TRBJ1-5; the match to TRBD1 covers 7 bases. The trim removed 0 bases at V and 0 bases at J, leaving 11 bases unmatched. Per the germline V gene, CDR1 is MGHRA and CDR2 is YSYEKL. The CDR3 extends over 19 amino acids. The CDR3 region has the DNA TGCGCCAGCAGCCAAGACCTACGACAGGGACTTCGTAGCAATCAGCCCCAGCATTTT. Translated, it gives CASSQDLRQGLRSNQPQHF.

In its sample, this clone was seen a few times. This rearrangement joins TRBV5-1 to TRBJ1-4, with D possibly being TRBD1 (5 bases). CDR1 and CDR2 (germline): SGHRS, YFSETQ. V was pared by 0 bases and J by 5 bases, with 14 bases between. The CDR3 has 16 amino acids. This chain's CDR3 is CASSLDGGGLNEKLFF. The DNA for the CDR3 is TGCGCCAGCAGCTTGGATGGGGGGGGTTTGAATGAAAAACTGTTTTTT.

This rearrangement joins TRBV27 to TRBJ2-3, with 15 bases fitting TRBD2. Per germline, CDR1 MNHEY and CDR2 SMNVEV (reference sequence). The trim removed 8 bases at V and 3 bases at J, leaving 12 bases unmatched. The CDR3 extends over 18 amino acids. CDR3 sequence reads: CASGPLGLAGGTTDTQYF. For the CDR3, the DNA is TGTGCCAGCGGGCCTCTGGGACTAGCGGGGGGTACGACAGATACGCAGTATTTT.

The gene calls are TRBV2 and TRBJ2-2; weak D call: TRBD1 (5 bases). The CDR3 is 15 residues long. V lost 4 bases, J lost 1 base, and 10 bases lay in between. In germline, CDR1 is SNHLY, CDR2 FYNNEI. CDR3 in amino acids: CASSVLRVNTGELFF. The CDR3 DNA sequence: TGTGCCAGCAGTGTGCTCAGGGTGAACACCGGGGAGCTGTTTTTT.